This TCR beta chain is from a study of blood T cell repertoires in COVID-19. Study-wide context: From the United States, Italy and Spain came samples of acute and convalescent COVID-19. PBMCs, B-cell-depleted T cells, or T cells were the source of the cDNA or gDNA that made up the material.

CDR3 size: 16 residues. In germline, CDR1 is SGHDN, CDR2 FVKESK. V was shortened by 1 base and J by 0 bases, with 12 bases between the two germline ends. Only in-frame clones appear in the TCRdb table, and some are missing; sequencing was by immunoSEQ multiplex PCR. The data contain 270,000 or so clones, under 95% of them singletons. Participants were aged about 18 to 90 years, lived in under 30 US areas, and enrolled virtually. Specimen: PBMCs or T cells enriched from blood (not recorded which). This rearrangement joins TRBV14 to TRBJ1-1, with D possibly TRBD1 on 5 matching bases. The sequence was collected from a woman in her thirties or forties with acute COVID-19. The CDR3 sequence is CASSQAGGVMNTEAFF. The DNA for the CDR3 is TGTGCCAGCAGCCAAGCCGGGGGGGTCATGAACACTGAAGCTTTCTTT. The variable domain in full, with the rest retrieved from reference TRBV14 and TRBJ1-1, is EAGVTQFPSHSVIEKGQTVTLRCDPISGHDNLYWYRRVMGKEIKFLLHFVKESKQDESGMPNNRFLAERTGGTYSTLKVQPAELEDSGVYFCASSQAGGVMNTEAFFGQGTRLTVV.